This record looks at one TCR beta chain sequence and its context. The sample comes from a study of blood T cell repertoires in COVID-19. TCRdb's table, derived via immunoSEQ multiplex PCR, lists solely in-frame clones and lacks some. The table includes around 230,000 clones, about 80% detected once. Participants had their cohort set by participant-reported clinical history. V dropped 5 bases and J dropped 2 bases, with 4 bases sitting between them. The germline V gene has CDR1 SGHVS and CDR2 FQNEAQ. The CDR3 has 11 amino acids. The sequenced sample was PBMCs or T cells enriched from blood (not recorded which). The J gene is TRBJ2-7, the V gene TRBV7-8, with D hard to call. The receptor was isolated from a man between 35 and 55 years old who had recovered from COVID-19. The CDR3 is CASSDTYEQYF. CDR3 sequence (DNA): TGTGCCAGCAGCGACACCTACGAGCAGTACTTC.